A selection of T cell receptor beta chains follows, all from one sample in a study of vaccination and CD4 T cells after COVID-19. From the PCR reads, TCRdb called clonotypes with MiXCR, one entry per CDR3 protein. The sample yields under 8,500 distinct CDR3 sequences, around 60% seen once. These receptors have no identified antigens. The sample consisted of cultured CD4+ T cells from blood, taken after SARS-CoV-2 vaccination. These receptor sequences come from a human donor with COVID-19. The CDR3 runs from the conserved cysteine through the conserved F or W. The order of the fields is CDR3 length, V gene, D gene, J gene, clone size, CDR3 protein, CDR3 DNA. D genes are given only for firm matches. Size tells how often a clone was seen (once, few, many) or the class of an expanded clone, and some rows leave it out.

15	TRBV27	-	TRBJ1-2	-	CASSFSTGPRDGYTF	TGTGCCAGCAGTTTCTCGACAGGCCCCCGTGATGGCTACACCTTC
13	TRBV20-1	-	TRBJ1-1	-	CSATPRRDTEAFF	TGCAGTGCTACACCCCGGCGAGACACTGAAGCTTTCTTT
13	TRBV6-5	-	TRBJ2-7	-	CASSYNRGGEQYF	TGTGCCAGCAGTTATAACCGGGGCGGCGAGCAGTACTTC
15	TRBV20-1	TRBD2	TRBJ2-1	-	CSARDQGLAGIGQFF	TGCAGTGCTAGAGATCAAGGACTAGCGGGGATAGGGCAGTTCTTC
13	TRBV6-5	-	TRBJ2-5	-	CASSWNRQETQYF	TGTGCCAGCAGTTGGAACAGACAAGAGACCCAGTACTTC
16	TRBV7-3	-	TRBJ1-2	-	CASSSTSGANPYGYTF	TGTGCCAGCAGCTCCACATCCGGGGCAAACCCCTATGGCTACACCTTC
12	TRBV11-3	-	TRBJ2-7	-	CASSRDRIAQYF	TGTGCCAGCAGCCGTGACAGGATAGCGCAGTACTTC
16	TRBV20-1	TRBD1	TRBJ1-1	few	CSARDPQGAMEGSAFF	TGCAGTGCTAGAGATCCACAGGGGGCGATGGAAGGAAGTGCTTTCTTT
13	TRBV20-1	TRBD2	TRBJ2-1	few	CSATSGGYNEQFF	TGCAGTGCCACTAGCGGGGGGTACAATGAGCAGTTCTTC
19	TRBV6-5	-	TRBJ1-6	few	CASSYSGGGANYANSPLHF	TGTGCCAGCAGTTACTCGGGGGGGGGCGCCAATTACGCGAATTCACCCCTCCACTTT
12	TRBV30	-	TRBJ2-1	-	CAWSVHGWEQFF	TGTGCCTGGAGTGTACATGGTTGGGAGCAGTTCTTC
14	TRBV30	-	TRBJ1-1	-	CAWSLERGGTEAFF	TGTGCCTGGAGTCTAGAAAGGGGAGGCACTGAAGCTTTCTTT
13	TRBV7-2	-	TRBJ1-1	-	CASSPREGTEAFF	TGTGCCAGCAGCCCCAGGGAGGGCACTGAAGCTTTCTTT
13	TRBV2	-	TRBJ1-3	-	CASSAQGGNTIYF	TGTGCCAGCAGTGCGCAGGGGGGAAACACCATATATTTT
14	TRBV6-1	TRBD1	TRBJ1-1	few	CASRVTGGGAEAFF	TGTGCCAGCAGGGTGACAGGGGGCGGTGCTGAAGCTTTCTTT
13	TRBV7-6	-	TRBJ2-7	-	CASSPRTLAEQYF	TGTGCCAGCAGCCCTCGGACCCTCGCTGAGCAGTACTTC
15	TRBV10-1	-	TRBJ2-2	-	CASSQILGDTGELFF	TGCGCCAGCAGCCAGATCCTTGGGGACACCGGGGAGCTGTTTTTT
13	TRBV20-1	TRBD1	TRBJ1-1	-	CSAGKGAGTEAFF	TGCAGTGCTGGAAAGGGGGCAGGGACTGAAGCTTTCTTT
15	TRBV19	-	TRBJ2-5	-	CASSAIGVGDETQYF	TGTGCCAGTAGTGCCATCGGGGTGGGTGATGAGACCCAGTACTTC
14	TRBV7-8	-	TRBJ1-2	few	CASSLGHQGYGYTF	TGTGCCAGCAGCTTAGGGCACCAGGGCTATGGCTACACCTTC
14	TRBV7-3	-	TRBJ2-1	-	CASSRGNLGDEQFF	TGTGCCAGCAGCCGGGGGAATTTGGGGGATGAGCAGTTCTTC
14	TRBV28	TRBD1	TRBJ1-2	-	CASSGTAGNYGYTF	TGTGCCAGCAGCGGGACAGCCGGTAACTATGGCTACACCTTC
15	TRBV7-6	-	TRBJ2-2	-	CASSGTAKNTGELFF	TGTGCCAGCAGCGGGACGGCCAAGAACACCGGGGAGCTGTTTTTT
17	TRBV15	-	TRBJ1-3	once	CATSRDRRASSGNTIYF	TGTGCCACCAGCAGAGATAGGAGGGCGAGCTCTGGAAACACCATATATTTT
13	TRBV2	-	TRBJ2-5	-	CASRTDSLLTQYF	TGTGCCAGCAGAACCGACTCCCTTTTGACCCAGTACTTC
16	TRBV7-9	-	TRBJ2-3	few	CASSPHTGSRTDTQYF	TGTGCCAGCAGCCCCCACACAGGGTCGAGAACAGATACGCAGTATTTT
16	TRBV19	TRBD1	TRBJ1-1	-	CASSNPGQMMDTEAFF	TGTGCCAGTAGTAACCCGGGACAGATGATGGACACTGAAGCTTTCTTT
15	TRBV7-2	TRBD2	TRBJ2-7	-	CASSSTSGEQYEQYF	TGTGCCAGCAGCTCGACTAGCGGGGAGCAATACGAGCAGTACTTC
13	TRBV5-4	TRBD1	TRBJ2-5	-	CASSLTGHETQYF	TGTGCCAGCAGCCTGACAGGGCACGAGACCCAGTACTTC
18	TRBV6-5	TRBD1	TRBJ2-3	-	CASSYSVGGWGSTDTQYF	TGTGCCAGCAGTTACTCTGTAGGGGGCTGGGGTAGCACAGATACGCAGTATTTT
13	TRBV2	TRBD1	TRBJ1-5	-	CASRLDRDQRQHF	TGTGCCAGCAGATTGGACAGGGATCAGCGCCAGCATTTT
16	TRBV6-1	TRBD2	TRBJ2-5	-	CASRPLAGGPGETQYF	TGTGCCAGCCGCCCCCTAGCGGGGGGACCAGGGGAGACCCAGTACTTC
12	TRBV19	-	TRBJ1-2	-	CASSIVSDGYTF	TGTGCCAGTAGTATTGTCAGCGATGGCTACACCTTC
16	TRBV6-4	TRBD1	TRBJ1-5	-	CASSATGTGGREPQHF	TGTGCCAGCAGTGCGACCGGGACAGGGGGCCGGGAGCCCCAGCATTTT
13	TRBV30	-	TRBJ1-2	few	CAWSRTDDYGYTF	TGTGCCTGGAGCCGGACAGACGACTATGGCTACACCTTC
14	TRBV5-4	-	TRBJ2-7	-	CASSFSTGTYEQYF	TGTGCCAGCAGCTTCTCGACAGGAACCTACGAGCAGTACTTC
14	TRBV10-3	-	TRBJ1-3	-	CAISAVKPGNTIYF	TGTGCCATCAGTGCAGTGAAGCCTGGAAACACCATATATTTT
16	TRBV7-2	-	TRBJ2-1	few	CASSLTLRGAQNEQFF	TGTGCCAGCAGCCTGACTTTGCGGGGAGCCCAAAATGAGCAGTTCTTC
17	TRBV6-2/TRBV6-3	-	TRBJ2-5	-	CASSYSYRPSRQETQYF	TGTGCCAGCAGTTACTCATACAGACCATCACGTCAAGAGACCCAGTACTTC
17	TRBV2	-	TRBJ1-5	-	CASARGEGFNSNQPQHF	TGTGCCAGCGCTAGAGGAGAGGGCTTTAATAGCAATCAGCCCCAGCATTTT
15	TRBV2	-	TRBJ1-6	-	CASSGEAAYNSPLHF	TGTGCCAGCAGTGGCGAGGCCGCCTATAATTCACCCCTCCACTTT
14	TRBV20-1	TRBD1	TRBJ2-1	few	CSPGGQGSYNEQFF	TGCAGTCCAGGGGGCCAGGGCTCCTACAATGAGCAGTTCTTC
11	TRBV6-2/TRBV6-3	-	TRBJ2-5	few	CASSSQETQYF	TGTGCCAGCAGTAGCCAAGAGACCCAGTACTTC
15	TRBV6-1	TRBD1	TRBJ1-5	-	CASSTGIIKNQPQHF	TGTGCCAGTTCGACAGGGATAATAAAAAATCAGCCCCAGCATTTT